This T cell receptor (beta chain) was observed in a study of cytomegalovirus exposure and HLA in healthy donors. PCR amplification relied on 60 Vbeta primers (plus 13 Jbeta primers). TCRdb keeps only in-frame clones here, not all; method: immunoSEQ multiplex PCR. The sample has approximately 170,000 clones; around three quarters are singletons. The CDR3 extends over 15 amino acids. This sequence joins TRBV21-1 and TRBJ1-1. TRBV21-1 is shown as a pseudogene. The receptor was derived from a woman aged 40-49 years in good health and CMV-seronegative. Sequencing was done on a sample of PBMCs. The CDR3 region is CASSKTRAINTEAFF. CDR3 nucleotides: TGTGCCAGCAGCAAAACCCGAGCGATAAACACTGAAGCTTTCTTT.